The next 12 T cell receptor beta chains were all read from a single sample in a study of control samples from healthy donors and cancer patients. The protocol was immunoSEQ multiplex PCR, while the TCRdb copy is restricted to in-frame clones and leaves out a portion. The sample contains about 270,000 clones, around 79% of which appear only once. Sequencing used PBMCs. These receptors were obtained from a woman aged 55-70 years with lung cancer.

J is TRBJ2-7 and V is TRBV7-8, with a possible D match to TRBD2 (6 bases). CDR1 and CDR2 (germline): SGHVS, FQNEAQ. CDR3 length: 15 amino acids. V lost 5 bases, J lost 5 bases, and 19 bases lay in between. CDR3 coding DNA: TGTGCCAGCAGCCCTCGGAGCATGGCGGGGAACGAGCAGTACTTC. It is translated as CASSPRSMAGNEQYF.

This chain joins TRBV2 and TRBJ1-4; tentatively, D is TRBD1 (6 bases). CDR1 and CDR2 (germline): SNHLY, FYNNEI. V lost 6 bases, J lost 3 bases, and 17 bases lay in between. This CDR3 is built from 16 residues. DNA for the CDR3: TGTGCCAGCAGGAGACAGGCAGGGCCCTCTAATGAAAAACTGTTTTTT. Protein sequence: CASRRQAGPSNEKLFF.

DNA for the CDR3: TGTGCCAGCCATTCCCGACAGGGGCCCTACGAGCAGTACTTC. As protein: CASHSRQGPYEQYF. The rearrangement uses TRBV28 and TRBJ2-7; 8 bases map to TRBD1. The germline gives CDR1 MDHEN, CDR2 SYDVKM. The V segment lost 8 bases and the J segment 2 bases; nucleotides outside the gene matches: 8. The CDR3 sequence is 14 residues long.

The rearrangement uses TRBV5-6 and TRBJ1-2; tentatively, D is TRBD1 (5 bases). Germline CDR1 SGHDT, CDR2 YYEEEE. The CDR3 extends over 12 amino acids. V lost 4 bases to trimming and J lost 6 bases, with 10 bases between them. The CDR3 DNA reads TGTGCCAGCAGCCCGGGGGGAGATGGCTACACCTTC. Translation: CASSPGGDGYTF.

This clone came up once. The chain uses TRBV14 and TRBJ1-3; perhaps TRBD1 as D (5 bases). CDR3 length: 13 residues. Trimming pared 5 bases from V and 5 bases from J, leaving 10 bases between. Germline CDR1 SGHDN, CDR2 FVKESK. CDR3 nucleotide sequence: TGTGCCAGCAGCTTTAGACAGAGAAACACCATATATTTT. It is translated as CASSFRQRNTIYF.

This clone has more than one count but fewer than ten. The chain combines TRBV2 with TRBJ1-1; D is unresolved. CDR1 SNHLY and CDR2 FYNNEI come from the germline V gene. V was pared by 6 bases and J by 5 bases, with 13 bases between. The CDR3 loop spans 13 amino acids. CDR3 nucleotide sequence: TGTGCCAGCAGCGAAAAACGGGGAACTGAAGCTTTCTTT. Encoded protein: CASSEKRGTEAFF.

The chain couples TRBV7-6 to TRBJ1-6; D perhaps matches TRBD1 (6 bases). The CDR3 extends over 15 amino acids. Deletions cut 5 bases from V and 0 bases from J, with 8 bases between. Germline lookup yields CDR1 SGHVS and CDR2 FNYEAQ. DNA for the CDR3: TGTGCCAGCAGCCCGGACAGCTCCTATAATTCACCCCTCCACTTT. This encodes CASSPDSSYNSPLHF.

This clone was seen once. The chain joins TRBV28 to TRBJ2-7; TRBD1 aligns across 11 bases. The length of the CDR3 is 15 residues. Germline V gene sequence: CDR1 MDHEN, CDR2 SYDVKM. Trimming at V came to 5 bases and at J to 3 bases, leaving 6 bases not matched to a gene. Here the CDR3 DNA reads TGTGCCAGCAGTCTGCCGGACAGGGGGCTCTACGAGCAGTACTTC. Protein sequence: CASSLPDRGLYEQYF.

The rearrangement joins TRBV19 to TRBJ1-1; tentative D call: TRBD1 (6 bases). Per germline, CDR1 LNHDA and CDR2 SQIVND (reference sequence). Trimming took off 5 bases at V and 1 base at J, with 11 bases between the two ends. The CDR3 runs 14 residues. The DNA for the CDR3 is TGTGCCAGTAGTTTTCTGGGACAGAACACTGAAGCTTTCTTT. Residues: CASSFLGQNTEAFF.

The chain links TRBV6-5 to TRBJ1-6; no firm D call. Germline-derived CDR1 and CDR2 are MNHEY and SVGAGI. V was clipped by 4 bases and J by 10 bases, with 8 bases between them. The CDR3 extends over 12 amino acids. The CDR3 spells CASSFGVSPLHF. In DNA, the CDR3 is TGTGCCAGCAGTTTCGGGGTCTCACCCCTCCACTTT.

The chain is built from TRBV9 and TRBJ2-1; no clear D. Trimming cost V 0 bases and J 7 bases, with 8 bases left between them. Germline lookup yields CDR1 SGDLS and CDR2 YYNGEE. CDR3 length: 13 residues. This CDR3 is CASSVAPANEQFF. CDR3 bases: TGTGCCAGCAGCGTAGCGCCCGCTAATGAGCAGTTCTTC.

The chain couples TRBV2 to TRBJ1-2; D might be TRBD1 (5 bases). The V end lost 4 bases, the J end lost 0 bases, and 9 bases lay between the germline ends. This CDR3 is 14 amino acids long. From germline, CDR1 is SNHLY and CDR2 FYNNEI. This CDR3 reads CASSGPGSNYGYTF. The CDR3 coding sequence is TGTGCCAGCAGTGGTCCAGGGTCTAACTATGGCTACACCTTC.